This record looks at one T cell receptor (beta chain) sequence and its context. Its antigen is unknown. The assay was immunoSEQ multiplex PCR, and TCRdb's table has in-frame clones only and misses some. The sample consists of over 2 million clones, about 95% of them appearing once. Germline CDR1 and CDR2: MNHNS and SASEGT. The CDR3 is made up of 17 amino acids. V was cut by 2 bases and J by 5 bases, with 16 bases left in between. The data were taken from a study of shared clonotypes between healthy human individuals. Study overall: Three plates each covered CD4 naive and memory; CD8 naive two, CD8 memory one.

Naive CD8 isolation took CD45RO-negative cells positively selected for CCR7 and excluded terminally differentiated effector memory CD45RA+ cells. Study-wide points: Some clonotypes were shared by all four sorted-subset donors, while others were not shared. The non-shared ones had lower generation probabilities than the shared ones. A limitation of the genetic and exposure-history diversity represented arose from few donors.

The clonotype originates from a young man in good health. The sample comprised naive CD8+ T cells sorted from blood. J is TRBJ2-6 and V is TRBV6-1; tentative D call: TRBD1 (5 bases). CDR3 in amino acids: CASSESTELSWANVLTF. DNA of the CDR3: TGTGCCAGCAGTGAATCGACAGAGCTGTCGTGGGCCAACGTCCTGACTTTC.